This entry describes one TCR beta chain. Its target is not known. Attachment of unique molecular identifiers to individual cDNA molecules was performed. Each CDR3 protein gets one entry after TCRdb re-called the 5' RACE reads with MiXCR. The sample carries 100,000 to 120,000 distinct CDR3 sequences, roughly an eighth recorded once. The CDR3 extends over 13 amino acids. CDR1 is DFQATT and CDR2 is SNEGSKA in the germline V gene (reference sequence). V was cut by 4 bases and J by 7 bases, with 11 bases left in between. These data come from a study of early T cells in non-severe SARS-CoV-2 infection. On the study more broadly: The study sequenced bulk RNA from unsorted whole blood, with chains unpaired. Study conclusions and caveats: Anti-spike CD8 responses were favored by VDJdb matching, which missed private and CD4 specificities.

The clonotype was recovered from an adult who was a healthcare worker with PCR-confirmed SARS-CoV-2 infection or an uninfected control (not recorded which). The J gene is TRBJ1-6, the V gene TRBV20-1; no reliable D call. The material was whole blood, obtained at baseline. Here the CDR3 reads CSANGPLNSPLHF. In nucleotides, the CDR3 is TGCAGTGCTAACGGACCGCTCAATTCACCCCTCCACTTT.